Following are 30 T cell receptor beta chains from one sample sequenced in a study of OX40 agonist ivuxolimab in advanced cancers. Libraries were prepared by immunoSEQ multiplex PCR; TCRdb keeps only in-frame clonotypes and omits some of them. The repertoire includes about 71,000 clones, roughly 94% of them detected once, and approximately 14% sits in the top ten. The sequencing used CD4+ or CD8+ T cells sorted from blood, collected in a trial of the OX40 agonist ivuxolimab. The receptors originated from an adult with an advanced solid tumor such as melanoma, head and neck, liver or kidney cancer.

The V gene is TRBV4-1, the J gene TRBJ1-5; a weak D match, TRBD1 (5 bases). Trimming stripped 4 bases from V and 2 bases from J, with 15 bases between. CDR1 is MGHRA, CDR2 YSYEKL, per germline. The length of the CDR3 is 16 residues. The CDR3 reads CASSPLSGGGNQPQHF. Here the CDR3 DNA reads TGCGCCAGCAGCCCCTTGTCGGGGGGGGGCAATCAGCCCCAGCATTTT.

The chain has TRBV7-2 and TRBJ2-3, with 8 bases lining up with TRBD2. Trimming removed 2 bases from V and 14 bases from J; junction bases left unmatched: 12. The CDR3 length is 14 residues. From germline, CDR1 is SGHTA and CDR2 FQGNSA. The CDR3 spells CASSLNPTGGFLYF. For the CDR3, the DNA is TGTGCCAGCAGCTTAAACCCAACGGGGGGGTTCCTGTATTTT.

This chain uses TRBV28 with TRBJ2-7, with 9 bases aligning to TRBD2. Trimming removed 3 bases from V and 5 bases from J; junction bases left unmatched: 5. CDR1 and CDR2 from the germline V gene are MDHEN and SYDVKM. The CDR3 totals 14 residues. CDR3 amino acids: CASSFSGSSNEQYF. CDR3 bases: TGTGCCAGCAGTTTTAGCGGGAGTAGCAACGAGCAGTACTTC.

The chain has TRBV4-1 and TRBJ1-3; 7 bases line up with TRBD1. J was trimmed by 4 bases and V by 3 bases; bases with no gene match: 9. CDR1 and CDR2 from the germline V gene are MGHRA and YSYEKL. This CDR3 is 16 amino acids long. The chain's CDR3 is CASSHVTGNGGNTIYF. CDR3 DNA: TGCGCCAGCAGCCACGTGACAGGGAACGGCGGAAACACCATATATTTT.

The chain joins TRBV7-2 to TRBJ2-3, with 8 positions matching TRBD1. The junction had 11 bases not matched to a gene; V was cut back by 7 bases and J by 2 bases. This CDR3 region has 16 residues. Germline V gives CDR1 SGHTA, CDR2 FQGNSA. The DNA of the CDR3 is TGTGCCAGCAACCCACGACAGGGGTGGAACACAGATACGCAGTATTTT. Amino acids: CASNPRQGWNTDTQYF.

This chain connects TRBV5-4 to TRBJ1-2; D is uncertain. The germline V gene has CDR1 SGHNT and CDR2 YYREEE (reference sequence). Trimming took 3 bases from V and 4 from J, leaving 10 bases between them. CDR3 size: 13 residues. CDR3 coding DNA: TGTGCCAGCAGCTACCCCACCGTCTATGGCTACACCTTC. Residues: CASSYPTVYGYTF. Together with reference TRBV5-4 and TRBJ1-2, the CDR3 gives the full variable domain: ETGVTQSPTHLIKTRGQQVTLRCSSQSGHNTVSWYQQALGQGPQFIFQYYREEENGRGNFPPRFSGLQFPNYSSELNVNALELDDSALYLCASSYPTVYGYTFGSGTRLTVV.

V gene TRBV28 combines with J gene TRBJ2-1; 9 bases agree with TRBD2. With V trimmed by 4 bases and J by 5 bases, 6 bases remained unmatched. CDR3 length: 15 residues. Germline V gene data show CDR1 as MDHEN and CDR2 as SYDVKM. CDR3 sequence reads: CASSSLAGVDNEQFF. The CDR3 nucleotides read TGTGCCAGCAGTTCGTTAGCGGGAGTCGACAATGAGCAGTTCTTC.

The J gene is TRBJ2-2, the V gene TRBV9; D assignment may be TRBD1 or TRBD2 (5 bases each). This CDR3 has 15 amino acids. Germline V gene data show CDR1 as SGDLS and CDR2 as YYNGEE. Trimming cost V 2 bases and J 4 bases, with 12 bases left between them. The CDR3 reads CASSVRDRSTGELFF. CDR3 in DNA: TGTGCCAGCAGCGTCCGGGACCGAAGCACCGGGGAGCTGTTTTTT.

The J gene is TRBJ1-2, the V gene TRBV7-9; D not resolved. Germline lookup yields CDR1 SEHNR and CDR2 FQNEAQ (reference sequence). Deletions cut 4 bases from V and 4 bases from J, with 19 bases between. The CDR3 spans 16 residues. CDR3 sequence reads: CASSSAPSYPGYGYTF. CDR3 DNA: TGTGCCAGCAGCTCGGCCCCGTCATACCCCGGCTATGGCTACACCTTC. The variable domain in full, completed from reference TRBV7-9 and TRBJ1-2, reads DTGVSQNPRHKITKRGQNVTFRCDPISEHNRLYWYRQTLGQGPEFLTYFQNEAQLEKSRLLSDRFSAERPKGSFSTLEIQRTEQGDSAMYLCASSSAPSYPGYGYTFGSGTRLTVV.

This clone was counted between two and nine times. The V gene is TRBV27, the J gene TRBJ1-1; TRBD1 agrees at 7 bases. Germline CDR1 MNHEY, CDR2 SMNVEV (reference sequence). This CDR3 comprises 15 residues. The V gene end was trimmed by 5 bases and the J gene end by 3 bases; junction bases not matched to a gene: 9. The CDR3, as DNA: TGTGCCAGCAGTATCCGGGACAGATCTGACACTGAAGCTTTCTTT. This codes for CASSIRDRSDTEAFF.

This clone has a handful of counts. The CDR3 bases are TGTGCCAGCAGCTTAGGGACCTCAAGGGAGCAGTTCTTC. Its protein product is CASSLGTSREQFF. V is TRBV7-7 and J is TRBJ2-1; D is unresolved. CDR1 SSHAT and CDR2 FNYEAQ come from the germline V gene (reference sequence). Trimming removed 1 base at V and 10 bases at J, with 11 bases between. The CDR3 is made up of 13 amino acids. Full variable domain (outside the CDR3, taken from reference TRBV7-7 and TRBJ2-1): GAGVSQSPRYKVTKRGQDVTLRCDPISSHATLYWYQQALGQGPEFLTYFNYEAQPDKSGLPSDRFSAERPEGSISTLTIQRTEQRDSAMYRCASSLGTSREQFFGPGTRLTVL.

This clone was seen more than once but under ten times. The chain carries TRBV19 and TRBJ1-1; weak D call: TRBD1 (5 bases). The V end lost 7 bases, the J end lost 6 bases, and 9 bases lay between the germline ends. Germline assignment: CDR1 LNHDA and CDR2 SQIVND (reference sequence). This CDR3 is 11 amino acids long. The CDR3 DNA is TGTGCCAGTACGCTAGGGGCTGAAGCTTTCTTT. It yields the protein CASTLGAEAFF.

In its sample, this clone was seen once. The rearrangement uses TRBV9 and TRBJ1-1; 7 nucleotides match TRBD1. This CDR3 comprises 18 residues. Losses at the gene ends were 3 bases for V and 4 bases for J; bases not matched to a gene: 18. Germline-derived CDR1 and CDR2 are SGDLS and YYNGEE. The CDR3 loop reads CASSARQGIRDVGTEAFF. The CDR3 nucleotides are TGTGCCAGCAGCGCCAGACAGGGTATAAGGGATGTGGGCACTGAAGCTTTCTTT.

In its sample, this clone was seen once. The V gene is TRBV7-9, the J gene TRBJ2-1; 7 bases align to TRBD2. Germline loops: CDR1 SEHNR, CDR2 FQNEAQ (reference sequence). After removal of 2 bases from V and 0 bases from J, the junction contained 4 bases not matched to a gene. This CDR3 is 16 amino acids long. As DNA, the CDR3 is TGTGCCAGCAGCTTATATCGCGGGAGCTCCTACAATGAGCAGTTCTTC. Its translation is CASSLYRGSSYNEQFF.

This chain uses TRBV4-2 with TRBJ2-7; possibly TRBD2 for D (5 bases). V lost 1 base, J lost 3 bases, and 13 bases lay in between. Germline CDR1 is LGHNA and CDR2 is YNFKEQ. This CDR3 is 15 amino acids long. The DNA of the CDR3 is TGTGCCAGCAGCCAAGCCCGGGGTTTGTTCTACGAGCAGTACTTC. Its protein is CASSQARGLFYEQYF.

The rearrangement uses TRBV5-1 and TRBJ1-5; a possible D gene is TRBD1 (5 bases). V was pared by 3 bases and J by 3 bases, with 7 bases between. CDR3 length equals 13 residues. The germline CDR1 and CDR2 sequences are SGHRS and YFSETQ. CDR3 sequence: CASSYGTNQPQHF. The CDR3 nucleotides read TGCGCCAGCAGCTATGGGACCAATCAGCCCCAGCATTTT. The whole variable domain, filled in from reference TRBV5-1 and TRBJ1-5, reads KAGVTQTPRYLIKTRGQQVTLSCSPISGHRSVSWYQQTPGQGLQFLFEYFSETQRNKGNFPGRFSGRQFSNSRSEMNVSTLELGDSALYLCASSYGTNQPQHFGDGTRLSIL.

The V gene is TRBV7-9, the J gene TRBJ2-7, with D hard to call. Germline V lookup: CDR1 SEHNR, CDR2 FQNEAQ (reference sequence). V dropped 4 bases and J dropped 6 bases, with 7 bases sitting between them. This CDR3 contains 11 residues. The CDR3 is CASSSSPEQYF. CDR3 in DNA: TGTGCCAGCAGCTCCTCTCCCGAGCAGTACTTC.

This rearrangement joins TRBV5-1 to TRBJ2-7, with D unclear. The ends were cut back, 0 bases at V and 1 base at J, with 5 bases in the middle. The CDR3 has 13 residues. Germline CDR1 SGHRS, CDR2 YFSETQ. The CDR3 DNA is TGCGCCAGCAGCTTGGCCAGTTCCTACGAGCAGTACTTC. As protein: CASSLASSYEQYF.

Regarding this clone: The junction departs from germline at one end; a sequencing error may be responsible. CDR3 nucleotides: TGTGCCAGCAGTTACGGCGACGAACGGGTCTTC. This gives the protein CASSYGDERVF. The chain is built from TRBV6-6 and TRBJ2-1; D is uncertain. The CDR3 sequence is 11 residues long. The germline gives CDR1 MNHNY, CDR2 SVGAGI (reference sequence).

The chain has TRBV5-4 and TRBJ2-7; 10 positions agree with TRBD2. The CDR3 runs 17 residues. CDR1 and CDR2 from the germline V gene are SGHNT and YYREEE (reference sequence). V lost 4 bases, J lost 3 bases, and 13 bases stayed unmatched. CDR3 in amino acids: CASSTLGSGGPYYEQYF. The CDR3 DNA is TGTGCCAGCAGCACACTAGGTAGCGGGGGGCCTTACTACGAGCAGTACTTC.

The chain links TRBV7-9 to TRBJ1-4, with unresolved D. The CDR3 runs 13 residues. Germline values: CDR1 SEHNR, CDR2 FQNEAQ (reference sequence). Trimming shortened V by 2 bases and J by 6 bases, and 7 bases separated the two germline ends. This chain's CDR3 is CASSLSGDEKLFF. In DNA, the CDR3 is TGTGCCAGCAGCTTATCTGGGGATGAAAAACTGTTTTTT.

This chain's CDR3 is CASSHPPGGRNYGYTF. The CDR3 nucleotides read TGTGCCAGCAGCCACCCACCAGGGGGCCGGAACTATGGCTACACCTTC. The chain employs TRBV4-2 and TRBJ1-2; TRBD1 matches 8 bases. The V gene end was trimmed by 3 bases and the J gene end by 2 bases; junction bases not matched to a gene: 8. Germline V gene sequence: CDR1 LGHNA, CDR2 YNFKEQ. The CDR3 contains 16 residues.

This CDR3 is CASSQVVRNPYNEQFF. CDR3 nucleotide sequence: TGCGCCAGCAGCCAAGTTGTAAGAAATCCCTACAATGAGCAGTTCTTC. The chain is built from TRBV4-3 and TRBJ2-1; unclear D gene. The germline V gene has CDR1 LGHNA and CDR2 YSLEER. There are 16 residues in the CDR3. The ends were cut back, 1 base at V and 2 bases at J, with 12 bases in the middle.

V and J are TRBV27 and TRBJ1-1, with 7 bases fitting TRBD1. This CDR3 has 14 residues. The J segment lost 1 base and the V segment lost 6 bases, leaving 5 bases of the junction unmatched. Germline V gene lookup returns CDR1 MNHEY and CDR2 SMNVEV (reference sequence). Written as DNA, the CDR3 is TGTGCCAGCAGCCGACAGGGACCGAACACTGAAGCTTTCTTT. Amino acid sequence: CASSRQGPNTEAFF.

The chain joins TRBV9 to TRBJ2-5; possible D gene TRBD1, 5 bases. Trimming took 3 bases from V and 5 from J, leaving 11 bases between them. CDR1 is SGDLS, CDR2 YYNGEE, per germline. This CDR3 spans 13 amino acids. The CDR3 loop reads CASSGRVLETQYF. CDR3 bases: TGTGCCAGCAGCGGCAGGGTGTTGGAGACCCAGTACTTC.

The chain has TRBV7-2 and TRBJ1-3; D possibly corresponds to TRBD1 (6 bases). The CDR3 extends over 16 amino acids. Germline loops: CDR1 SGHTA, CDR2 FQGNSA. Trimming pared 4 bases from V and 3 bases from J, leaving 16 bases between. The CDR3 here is CASSWAWGGSGNTIYF. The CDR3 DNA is TGTGCCAGCAGCTGGGCTTGGGGGGGCAGTGGAAACACCATATATTTT. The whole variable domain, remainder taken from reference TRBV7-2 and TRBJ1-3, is GAGVSQSPSNKVTEKGKDVELRCDPISGHTALYWYRQSLGQGLEFLIYFQGNSAPDKSGLPSDRFSAERTGGSVSTLTIQRTQQEDSAVYLCASSWAWGGSGNTIYFGEGSWLTVV.

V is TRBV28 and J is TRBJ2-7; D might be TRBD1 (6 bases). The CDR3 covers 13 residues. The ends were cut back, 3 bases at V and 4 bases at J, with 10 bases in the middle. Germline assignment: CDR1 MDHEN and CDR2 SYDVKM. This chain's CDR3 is CASSLGDRYEQYF. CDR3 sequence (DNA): TGTGCCAGCAGTTTGGGTGACAGGTACGAGCAGTACTTC.

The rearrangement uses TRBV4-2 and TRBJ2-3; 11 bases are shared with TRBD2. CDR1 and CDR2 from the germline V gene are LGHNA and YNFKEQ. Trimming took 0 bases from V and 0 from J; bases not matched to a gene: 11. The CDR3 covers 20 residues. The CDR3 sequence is CASSQDWRLAGPFSTDTQYF. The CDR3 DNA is TGTGCCAGCAGCCAAGATTGGCGACTAGCGGGGCCCTTTAGCACAGATACGCAGTATTTT.

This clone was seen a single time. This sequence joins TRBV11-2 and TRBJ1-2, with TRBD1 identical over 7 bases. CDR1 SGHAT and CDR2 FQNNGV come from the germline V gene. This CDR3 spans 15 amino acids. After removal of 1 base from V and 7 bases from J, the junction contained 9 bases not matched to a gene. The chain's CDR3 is CASSLGRLTGLGYTF. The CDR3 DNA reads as TGTGCCAGCAGCTTAGGGCGGCTGACAGGGCTTGGCTACACCTTC.

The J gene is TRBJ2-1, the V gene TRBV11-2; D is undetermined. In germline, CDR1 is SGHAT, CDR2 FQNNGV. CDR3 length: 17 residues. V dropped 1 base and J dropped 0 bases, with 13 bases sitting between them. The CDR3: CASSLGLASNSYNEQFF. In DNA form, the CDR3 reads TGTGCCAGCAGCTTAGGGCTCGCGAGTAACTCCTACAATGAGCAGTTCTTC. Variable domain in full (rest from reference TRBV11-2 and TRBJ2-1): EAGVAQSPRYKIIEKRQSVAFWCNPISGHATLYWYQQILGQGPKLLIQFQNNGVVDDSQLPKDRFSAERLKGVDSTLKIQPAKLEDSAVYLCASSLGLASNSYNEQFFGPGTRLTVL.